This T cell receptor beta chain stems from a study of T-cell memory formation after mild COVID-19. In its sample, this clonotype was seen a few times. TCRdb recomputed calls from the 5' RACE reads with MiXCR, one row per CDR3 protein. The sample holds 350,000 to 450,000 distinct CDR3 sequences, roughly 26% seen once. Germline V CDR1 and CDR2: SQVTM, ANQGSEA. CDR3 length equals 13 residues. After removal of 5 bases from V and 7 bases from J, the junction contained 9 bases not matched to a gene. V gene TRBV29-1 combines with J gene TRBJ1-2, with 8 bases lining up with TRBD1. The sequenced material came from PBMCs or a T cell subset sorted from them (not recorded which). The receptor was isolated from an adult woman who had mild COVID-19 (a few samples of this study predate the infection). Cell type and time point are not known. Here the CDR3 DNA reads TGCAGCGTTCCAGGACAGGGTCGAGGTGGCTACACCTTC. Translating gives CSVPGQGRGGYTF.